Reported below is one TCR beta chain. Germline CDR1 reads MNHEY; CDR2 reads SVGEGT. This CDR3 is 13 amino acids long. These data originate in a study of human CD8 memory T cell subsets. Libraries for TCR beta were constructed using UMI-labeled 5' RACE. Using the 5' RACE reads, TCRdb records one entry per CDR3 protein without DNA. The sample includes about 20,000 distinct CDR3 sequences. The clonotype originates from a human donor in good health. Sequencing was carried out using CD8+ T cells from PBMCs. This chain uses TRBV6-2 or TRBV6-3 with TRBJ2-7; TCRdb's D gene call, TRBD1, goes unchecked for lack of DNA. Here the CDR3 reads CASDSGTDYEQYF.